Presented here are 21 T cell receptor beta chains from one specimen sequenced in a study of shared T cell receptors in the human thymus. The repertoire was sequenced with immunoSEQ multiplex PCR; TCRdb's copy has only in-frame clones and lacks some. The data hold some 700,000 clones, with roughly 90% observed a single time. The same data also went into a second study, on human thymus T cells.

Sequenced input: thymocytes. The receptors were sampled from a boy in the first two years of life with a congenital heart defect.

The chain joins TRBV4-3 to TRBJ2-1; TRBD2 might be the D (5 bases). The CDR3 has 17 amino acids. Germline CDR1 and CDR2: LGHNA and YSLEER. V was clipped by 1 base and J by 6 bases, with 19 bases between them. CDR3: CASSQGLTGLYSNEQFF. The CDR3 DNA reads TGCGCCAGCAGCCAAGGGTTAACCGGACTGTATTCCAATGAGCAGTTCTTC.

The gene calls are TRBV27 and TRBJ2-2, with a tentative D call TRBD2 (6 bases). The germline V and J ends were trimmed by 3 bases and 0 bases, with 26 bases remaining between them. Germline V gene sequence: CDR1 MNHEY, CDR2 SMNVEV (reference sequence). The CDR3 extends over 21 amino acids. CDR3 protein: CASSFYSGPTREETNTGELFF. CDR3 coding DNA: TGTGCCAGCAGTTTTTATTCGGGCCCAACAAGGGAGGAGACGAACACCGGGGAGCTGTTTTTT.

This chain joins TRBV10-1 and TRBJ2-1, with 10 bases aligning to TRBD2. Germline V CDR1 and CDR2: WNHNN, SYGVQD (reference sequence). This CDR3 is 17 amino acids long. The V segment lost 8 bases and the J segment 8 bases; nucleotides outside the gene matches: 18. The CDR3 nucleotides are TGCGCCAGCGATCAACACCCGGGACTAGCGTCTGACGATGAGCAGTTCTTC. Translating it yields CASDQHPGLASDDEQFF.

The V call is TRBV23-1, the J call TRBJ2-7, with a possible D match to TRBD1 (5 bases). TRBV23-1 belongs to the ORF category, with a function that is uncertain. This CDR3 contains 15 residues. V gave up 4 bases and J gave up 0 bases, with 13 bases separating them. CDR3 DNA sequence: TGCGCCAGCAGTCTAGTGACAGCCCACTCCTACGAGCAGTACTTC. Translated: CASSLVTAHSYEQYF.

This clone appeared a single time. This chain links TRBV7-9 with TRBJ1-4; tentative D call: TRBD1 (6 bases). Germline CDR1 SEHNR, CDR2 FQNEAQ (reference sequence). Trimming removed 1 base from V and 3 bases from J, with 15 bases in between. The CDR3 is made up of 17 amino acids. For the CDR3, the DNA is TGTGCCAGCAGCTTAGTGAAGTACAGGGAACCTAATGAAAAACTGTTTTTT. Protein: CASSLVKYREPNEKLFF.

The V gene is TRBV7-9, the J gene TRBJ2-5; TRBD1 matches 7 bases. V shed 5 bases and J 2 bases; nucleotides not matched to a gene: 5. Germline loops: CDR1 SEHNR, CDR2 FQNEAQ (reference sequence). The CDR3 is 14 amino acids. CDR3 region: CASSRDRDQETQYF. For the CDR3, the DNA is TGTGCCAGCAGCCGAGACAGGGATCAAGAGACCCAGTACTTC.

V gene TRBV4-1 combines with J gene TRBJ2-7; 8 nucleotides line up with TRBD1. The CDR3 sequence is 16 residues long. Germline-derived CDR1 and CDR2 are MGHRA and YSYEKL. J gave up 5 bases and V 2 bases, and 11 bases lay outside the gene matches. For the CDR3, the DNA is TGCGCCAGCAGCCAACGGGTGGACAGGGAGTTGGACGAGCAGTACTTC. Residues: CASSQRVDRELDEQYF.

A word on this clone: At one end the junction does not follow the germline gene, possibly because of a read error. The J gene is TRBJ2-7, the V gene TRBV7-9; 8 nucleotides align to TRBD1. The CDR3 totals 15 residues. Per the germline V gene, CDR1 is SEHNR and CDR2 is FQNEAQ (reference sequence). Here the CDR3 DNA reads TGTGCCAGCAGCGTAGCCATTAGGACAGGGCGCGAGCAGTACTTC. This codes for CASSVAIRTGREQYF.

The count of this clone is one. The chain has TRBV10-3 and TRBJ2-7, with D possibly TRBD1 on 5 matching bases. V was pared by 6 bases and J by 0 bases, with 12 bases between. Germline assignment: CDR1 ENHRY and CDR2 SYGVKD. This CDR3 has 14 residues. In nucleotides, the CDR3 is TGTGCCATCAGCCCGACAGAGTTCTCCTACGAGCAGTACTTC. This sequence encodes CAISPTEFSYEQYF.

This chain links TRBV30 with TRBJ2-1, with TRBD2 matching over 8 bases. In germline, CDR1 is GTSNPN, CDR2 SVGIG (reference sequence). The J segment lost 7 bases and the V segment lost 0 bases, leaving 2 bases of the junction unmatched. The CDR3 extends over 13 amino acids. CDR3 nucleotides: TGTGCCTGGAGTGTGGGACTAGTAAATGAGCAGTTCTTC. This gives the protein CAWSVGLVNEQFF.

The CDR3 sequence is CASSRTGTGPGNTIYF. CDR3 DNA: TGTGCCAGCAGCCGGACCGGGACAGGGCCTGGAAACACCATATATTTT. The chain couples TRBV5-6 to TRBJ1-3; 9 bases agree with TRBD1. CDR1 and CDR2 from the germline V gene are SGHDT and YYEEEE. The CDR3 runs to 16 residues. Trimming at V came to 4 bases and at J to 2 bases, leaving 7 bases not matched to a gene.

The chain combines TRBV28 with TRBJ2-4, with D hard to call. Per germline, CDR1 MDHEN and CDR2 SYDVKM. The CDR3 contains 13 residues. V was shortened by 4 bases and J by 5 bases, with 9 bases between the two germline ends. In nucleotides, the CDR3 is TGTGCCAGCAGTTATTACGGTGAAAACATTCAGTACTTC. Protein: CASSYYGENIQYF.

Only one count was recorded for this clone. The rearrangement links TRBV19 to TRBJ1-1; a possible D gene is TRBD1 (5 bases). The V gene's germline CDR1 is LNHDA and CDR2 SQIVND (reference sequence). The CDR3 is made up of 14 amino acids. V was cut by 3 bases and J by 3 bases, with 11 bases left in between. For the CDR3, the DNA is TGTGCCAGTAGTATCATGGGGCCGCACACTGAAGCTTTCTTT. The encoded protein is CASSIMGPHTEAFF.

The chain employs TRBV27 and TRBJ2-3, with 9 bases lining up with TRBD2. Looked up from germline, CDR1 is MNHEY and CDR2 is SMNVEV (reference sequence). The CDR3 has 17 residues. Losses at the gene ends were 5 bases for V and 4 bases for J; bases not matched to a gene: 13. The CDR3 DNA is TGTGCCAGCAGTACCCTTGGGGCGGGAGGGCCCGCAGATACGCAGTATTTT. It yields the protein CASSTLGAGGPADTQYF.

The chain uses TRBV27 and TRBJ1-2; 7 nucleotides agree with TRBD1. The CDR3 spans 13 residues. V shed 5 bases and J 3 bases; nucleotides not matched to a gene: 3. Germline CDR1 is MNHEY and CDR2 is SMNVEV (reference sequence). The CDR3 DNA reads as TGTGCCAGCAGTCAAACAGGGGACTATGGCTACACCTTC. Translating it yields CASSQTGDYGYTF.

This clone was detected only once. This chain uses TRBV5-5 with TRBJ1-2, with 7 bases aligning to TRBD1. Germline V gene lookup returns CDR1 SGHKS and CDR2 YYEKEE (reference sequence). With V trimmed by 7 bases and J by 7 bases, 4 bases remained unmatched. The CDR3 contains 11 residues. The DNA for the CDR3 is TGTGCCAGCGGACAGGTTCGTGGCTACACCTTC. Residues: CASGQVRGYTF.

The V call is TRBV4-3, the J call TRBJ1-4; the D gene is possibly TRBD1 (5 bases). V lost 0 bases to trimming and J lost 0 bases, with 11 bases between them. Germline CDR1 and CDR2: LGHNA and YSLEER. The CDR3 totals 17 residues. CDR3 loop: CASSQDRAETTNEKLFF. CDR3 bases: TGCGCCAGCAGCCAAGACAGGGCTGAAACAACTAATGAAAAACTGTTTTTT.

The CDR3 DNA reads TGTGCCTGGGGGTCGAGCGGGAGGGAGTACGAGCAGTTCTTC. As protein: CAWGSSGREYEQFF. The rearrangement joins TRBV30 to TRBJ2-1; TRBD2 matches at 10 bases. Germline CDR1 reads GTSNPN; CDR2 reads SVGIG (reference sequence). This CDR3 is 14 amino acids long. Germline trimming cut 5 bases from V and 10 bases from J; bases unmatched to any gene: 11.

The chain is built from TRBV5-4 and TRBJ2-5; 7 positions agree with TRBD1. Trimming took 2 bases from V and 2 from J; bases not matched to a gene: 6. The CDR3 has 15 amino acids. Germline assignment: CDR1 SGHNT and CDR2 YYREEE (reference sequence). CDR3 nucleotide sequence: TGTGCCAGCAGCTTCGCCGGGACAGTACAAGAGACCCAGTACTTC. Its translation: CASSFAGTVQETQYF.

This chain links TRBV27 with TRBJ2-7; a possible D gene is TRBD2 (5 bases). With 4 bases removed from V and 3 bases from J, the gap between germline ends came to 16 bases. The CDR3 totals 15 residues. Germline CDR1 MNHEY, CDR2 SMNVEV (reference sequence). DNA for the CDR3: TGTGCCAGCAGTTCCCGGGAAACCCCCGTCTACGAGCAGTACTTC. It translates to CASSSRETPVYEQYF.

CDR3 in amino acids: CASSYGGRGQPQHF. CDR3 coding DNA: TGTGCCAGCAGTTACGGAGGGCGGGGTCAGCCCCAGCATTTT. V is TRBV27 and J is TRBJ1-5; no clear D. CDR1 and CDR2 from the germline V gene are MNHEY and SMNVEV (reference sequence). CDR3 length: 14 amino acids. Deletions cut 4 bases from V and 6 bases from J, with 13 bases between.